Each of the 13 T cell receptor beta chains below was sequenced from the same sample in a study of T-cell memory formation after mild COVID-19. TCRdb reanalysed the 5' RACE reads using MiXCR and keeps one entry per CDR3 protein. The table lists approximately 580,000 distinct CDR3 sequences, around 21% of them singletons. Source material: PBMCs or a T cell subset sorted from them (not recorded which). The receptors originated from an adult woman who had mild COVID-19 (a few samples of this study predate the infection). Cell type and time point are not known.

The chain joins TRBV7-9 to TRBJ1-5; D may be TRBD1 (5 bases). Per the germline V gene, CDR1 is SEHNR and CDR2 is FQNEAQ (reference sequence). V was cut by 3 bases and J by 1 base, with 13 bases left in between. This CDR3 is 16 amino acids long. CDR3 sequence: CASSFGPGTSNQPQHF. CDR3 nucleotides: TGTGCCAGCAGCTTTGGGCCAGGGACGAGCAATCAGCCCCAGCATTTT.

This clonotype has just a few counts. V is TRBV24-1 and J is TRBJ2-5; perhaps TRBD1 as D (6 bases). Deletions cut 4 bases from V and 6 bases from J, with 17 bases between. The CDR3 is 15 residues long. Germline loops: CDR1 KGHDR, CDR2 SFDVKD. CDR3 loop: CATSDPGTSGKTQYF. The CDR3 region has the DNA TGTGCCACCAGTGACCCAGGGACAAGTGGGAAGACCCAGTACTTC.

This clonotype was detected a few times. This chain connects TRBV6-5 to TRBJ2-3; 10 nucleotides match TRBD2. The CDR3 length is 18 residues. Germline V gene sequence: CDR1 MNHEY, CDR2 SVGAGI. V shed 6 bases, J shed 4 bases, and the junction held 16 bases outside the gene matches. The CDR3 region is CASSLNLFLAGVADTQYF. The CDR3 coding sequence is TGTGCCAGCAGCCTCAACCTCTTCCTAGCGGGAGTGGCAGATACGCAGTATTTT.

The chain uses TRBV29-1 and TRBJ2-5; D perhaps matches TRBD2 (7 bases). Trimming removed 7 bases at V and 4 bases at J, with 16 bases between. Germline V CDR1 and CDR2: SQVTM, ANQGSEA. The CDR3 runs 13 residues. The CDR3 reads CSGFGGPPETQYF. The CDR3 DNA follows: TGCAGCGGCTTCGGGGGGCCACCAGAGACCCAGTACTTC.

This rearrangement joins TRBV2 to TRBJ2-7; tentative D call: TRBD1 (5 bases). V lost 11 bases to trimming and J lost 2 bases, with 25 bases between them. Germline V lookup: CDR1 SNHLY, CDR2 FYNNEI. The length of the CDR3 is 16 residues. The CDR3 DNA is TGTGCCTGTACGCCGGAAGGGGCCTCCCGTACCTACGAGCAGTACTTC. This gives the protein CACTPEGASRTYEQYF. The full variable domain, with the rest looked up from reference TRBV2 and TRBJ2-7, is EPEVTQTPSHQVTQMGQEVILRCVPISNHLYFYWYRQILGQKVEFLVSFYNNEISEKSEIFDDQFSVERPDGSNFTLKIRSTKLEDSAMYFCACTPEGASRTYEQYFGPGTRLTVT.

This rearrangement joins TRBV19 to TRBJ2-7; D perhaps matches TRBD1 (5 bases). The V gene's germline CDR1 is LNHDA and CDR2 SQIVND (reference sequence). The CDR3 is made up of 13 amino acids. V lost 9 bases to trimming and J lost 2 bases, with 14 bases between them. The CDR3 bases are TGTGCCAGCACTGACAGTGGGCCCTACGAGCAGTACTTC. Protein sequence: CASTDSGPYEQYF.

The rearrangement joins TRBV12-3 or TRBV12-4 to TRBJ2-1; TRBD2 agrees at 10 bases. With V trimmed by 6 bases and J by 6 bases, 11 bases remained unmatched. This CDR3 is built from 16 residues. CDR3 region: CASSLTPAGGPNEQFF. CDR3 DNA: TGTGCCAGCAGCCTTACCCCAGCGGGGGGGCCCAATGAGCAGTTCTTC.

In its sample, this clonotype was seen a few times. CDR3 sequence reads: CASRKGWITTYEQYF. DNA for the CDR3: TGTGCCAGCAGAAAAGGATGGATCACGACCTACGAGCAGTACTTC. The rearrangement joins TRBV28 to TRBJ2-7; no definite D call. V lost 6 bases and J 2 bases, leaving 17 bases between the germline ends. Per germline, CDR1 MDHEN and CDR2 SYDVKM. The CDR3 sequence is 15 residues long.

The chain is built from TRBV19 and TRBJ2-7; 7 nucleotides agree with TRBD2. Germline V gene lookup returns CDR1 LNHDA and CDR2 SQIVND (reference sequence). Trimming removed 10 bases from V and 3 bases from J; junction bases left unmatched: 15. The CDR3 has 15 amino acids. The CDR3 here is CATQGQAGYHYEQYF. The DNA for the CDR3 is TGTGCCACCCAAGGCCAAGCGGGATATCACTACGAGCAGTACTTC.

This sequence joins TRBV4-1 and TRBJ1-2, with 8 bases aligning to TRBD1. CDR3 length: 15 amino acids. CDR1 and CDR2 from the germline V gene are MGHRA and YSYEKL. The ends lost 0 bases at V and 7 bases at J; junction bases unmatched: 7. The CDR3 spells CASSQEWTGYGGYTF. CDR3 DNA sequence: TGCGCCAGCAGCCAAGAGTGGACAGGGTATGGTGGCTACACCTTC.

The sample holds a few counts of this clonotype. The CDR3 sequence is CASSLVGSGNTEAFF. CDR3 in DNA: TGTGCCAGCAGCTTAGTAGGCTCCGGGAACACTGAAGCTTTCTTT. The chain links TRBV7-2 to TRBJ1-1; D is undetermined. Per germline, CDR1 SGHTA and CDR2 FQGNSA. V was clipped by 1 base and J by 1 base, with 10 bases between them. The CDR3 is made up of 15 amino acids.

This clonotype was seen only a few times. The V gene is TRBV30, the J gene TRBJ2-7, with D tentatively TRBD2 (5 bases). Germline V gives CDR1 GTSNPN, CDR2 SVGIG (reference sequence). V was pared by 0 bases and J by 6 bases, with 9 bases between. The CDR3 contains 12 residues. CDR3 amino acids: CAWSVRDPEQYF. CDR3 coding DNA: TGTGCCTGGAGTGTACGGGATCCCGAGCAGTACTTC.

At least ten counts were recorded for this clonotype. This sequence joins TRBV12-3 or TRBV12-4 and TRBJ2-7; D not resolved. V lost 8 bases, J lost 6 bases, and 20 bases lay in between. There are 14 residues in the CDR3. This CDR3 reads CASGPLEVPSEQYF. The CDR3 region has the DNA TGTGCCAGCGGCCCCCTTGAGGTCCCTAGCGAGCAGTACTTC.